This is a list of T cell receptor beta chains from one sample in a study of blood T cell repertoires in COVID-19. Sequencing used immunoSEQ multiplex PCR; TCRdb keeps in-frame clones, though not all of them. Among about 260,000 clones listed, about 82% were seen once. The sample taken for sequencing was PBMCs or T cells enriched from blood (not recorded which). All receptors come from a woman aged 45-65 years who had recovered from COVID-19. Each CDR3 is given with its conserved first and last residue. D genes are given only for firm matches. Not every row has a clone size; where given, it reads once, few, many or a size class.

J gene,V gene,clone size,D gene,CDR3 protein,CDR3 DNA
TRBJ1-3,TRBV5-1,-,TRBD1,CASSTGQGRGNTIYF,TGCGCCAGCAGCACCGGACAGGGGAGGGGAAACACCATATATTTT
TRBJ1-2,TRBV7-8,-,-,CASSPGPVSNYGYTF,TGTGCCAGCAGTCCAGGGCCGGTCTCTAACTATGGCTACACCTTC
TRBJ2-4,TRBV18,-,-,CASSTYGGGTAKNIQYF,TGTGCCAGCTCAACATATGGGGGAGGTACAGCCAAAAACATTCAGTACTTC
TRBJ2-4,TRBV3-1/TRBV3-2,-,TRBD2,CASTLVNTSGKRGDVKNIQYF,TGTGCCAGCACCCTAGTAAACACTAGCGGAAAGAGAGGGGATGTCAAAAACATTCAGTACTTC
TRBJ1-5,TRBV6-5,-,TRBD1,CASSSTTGVDQPQHF,TGTGCCAGCAGCTCTACGACAGGGGTGGATCAGCCCCAGCATTTT
TRBJ2-3,TRBV15,few,-,CATSRVGGVTDTQYF,TGTGCCACCAGCAGAGTCGGGGGAGTAACAGATACGCAGTATTTT
TRBJ2-1,TRBV18,-,-,CASSPPIPGNEQFF,TGTGCCAGCTCACCACCGATTCCGGGCAATGAGCAGTTCTTC
TRBJ1-2,TRBV7-2,-,-,CASSSQGANYGYTF,TGTGCCAGCAGCAGTCAGGGTGCGAACTATGGCTACACCTTC
TRBJ2-2,TRBV6-5,-,-,CASSYSRGRGTGELFF,TGTGCCAGCAGTTACTCGCGCGGCAGGGGCACCGGGGAGCTGTTTTTT
TRBJ2-6,TRBV10-3,-,-,CAIGGKGSSGANVLTF,TGTGCCATCGGGGGGAAAGGGAGCTCTGGGGCCAACGTCCTGACTTTC
TRBJ2-3,TRBV29-1,-,TRBD2,CSVVGLAGADTQYF,TGCAGCGTTGTAGGCCTAGCGGGAGCAGATACGCAGTATTTT
TRBJ2-2,TRBV9,-,TRBD1,CASSVRDRGWTGELFF,TGTGCCAGCAGCGTAAGGGACAGGGGTTGGACCGGGGAGCTGTTTTTT
TRBJ2-7,TRBV4-2,once,TRBD2,CASSPTSGSSYEQYF,TGTGCCAGCAGCCCCACTAGCGGGAGCTCCTACGAGCAGTACTTC
TRBJ2-7,TRBV29-1,few,-,CSALDTQAYEQYF,TGCAGCGCCCTCGACACACAGGCCTACGAGCAGTACTTC
TRBJ1-2,TRBV3-1/TRBV3-2,-,-,CASSQEMVANYGYTF,TGTGCCAGCAGCCAAGAAATGGTAGCTAACTATGGCTACACCTTC
TRBJ1-6,TRBV5-1,-,TRBD1,CASSLVGQEGKPLHF,TGCGCCAGCAGCTTGGTAGGACAGGAGGGGAAACCCCTCCACTTT
TRBJ2-3,TRBV2,-,TRBD2,CASRDLAGGGDTQYF,TGTGCCAGCAGGGATCTAGCGGGGGGAGGAGATACGCAGTATTTT
TRBJ2-7,TRBV5-5,-,-,CASRSGILSYEQYF,TGTGCCAGCAGGTCCGGGATACTCTCCTACGAGCAGTACTTC
TRBJ1-1,TRBV5-6,-,-,CASSFRRRQAEAFF,TGTGCCAGCAGCTTTCGACGGAGGCAGGCTGAAGCTTTCTTT
TRBJ1-6,TRBV6-5,-,-,CASSYRGPGRDSPLHF,TGTGCCAGCAGTTACCGGGGTCCGGGTAGGGATTCACCCCTCCACTTT
TRBJ2-1,TRBV4-3,-,-,CASSQDGLGWEQFF,TGCGCCAGCAGCCAAGATGGGCTGGGTTGGGAGCAGTTCTTC
TRBJ1-3,TRBV23-1,-,-,CASSLDIVSGNTIYF,TGCGCCAGCAGCCTGGACATAGTTTCTGGAAACACCATATATTTT
TRBJ1-1,TRBV6-5,-,-,CASSPPGRMNTEAFF,TGTGCCAGCAGCCCACCGGGGAGGATGAACACTGAAGCTTTCTTT
TRBJ1-5,TRBV19,-,TRBD1,CASIGQGASFSNQPQHF,TGTGCCAGCATCGGACAGGGGGCTTCTTTCAGCAATCAGCCCCAGCATTTT
TRBJ1-1,TRBV28,-,-,CASSWSWELTGVF,TGTGCCAGCAGTTGGAGTTGGGAGCTCACGGGTGTCTTT
TRBJ2-7,TRBV7-9,-,-,CASSLAKVGHRGYEQYF,TGTGCCAGCAGCTTAGCGAAAGTAGGGCATAGGGGCTACGAGCAGTACTTC
TRBJ1-1,TRBV5-5,-,-,CASSYEGSTEAFF,TGTGCCAGCAGCTACGAGGGTAGCACTGAAGCTTTCTTT
TRBJ2-2,TRBV5-4,-,-,CASSLAGPLTGELFF,TGTGCCAGCAGCTTGGCAGGGCCCCTCACCGGGGAGCTGTTTTTT
TRBJ2-2,TRBV11-2,once,TRBD1,CASSLVGQGAGELFF,TGTGCCAGCAGCTTAGTGGGACAGGGGGCCGGGGAGCTGTTTTTT
TRBJ1-2,TRBV12-3/TRBV12-4,-,TRBD1,CASNRDSSYGYTF,TGTGCCAGCAATCGGGACAGCTCCTATGGCTACACCTTC
TRBJ1-5,TRBV5-1,-,-,CASSLDGGNQPQHF,TGCGCCAGCAGCTTGGATGGCGGGAATCAGCCCCAGCATTTT
TRBJ2-2,TRBV28,-,TRBD2,CASSFRRTSGRELFF,TGTGCCAGCAGTTTTAGGAGGACTAGCGGGAGAGAGCTGTTTTTT
TRBJ1-5,TRBV28,-,-,CASSWSGNQPQHF,TGTGCCAGCAGTTGGAGTGGCAATCAGCCCCAGCATTTT
TRBJ2-1,TRBV24-1,-,TRBD2,CATSDTGTSGINEQFF,TGTGCCACCAGTGATACCGGGACTAGCGGGATCAATGAGCAGTTCTTC
TRBJ1-2,TRBV5-6,-,-,CASSLARLNYGYTF,TGTGCCAGCAGCTTGGCCAGGCTGAACTATGGCTACACCTTC
TRBJ2-7,TRBV28,-,TRBD1,CASSPSPGQLSYEQYF,TGTGCCAGCAGTCCATCACCGGGACAGCTCTCCTACGAGCAGTACTTC
TRBJ1-2,TRBV30,-,-,CAWRTNPTDGYTF,TGTGCCTGGAGAACCAATCCGACAGATGGCTACACCTTC
TRBJ1-1,TRBV5-8,-,TRBD1,CASSVIGTGNTEAFF,TGTGCCAGCAGTGTGATCGGGACAGGGAACACTGAAGCTTTCTTT
TRBJ2-5,TRBV5-1,-,TRBD2,CASSLPNALAGETQYF,TGCGCCAGCAGCTTGCCTAACGCACTAGCGGGAGAGACCCAGTACTTC
TRBJ2-3,TRBV3-1/TRBV3-2,once,TRBD2,CASSRTSGGDTQYF,TGTGCCAGCAGCAGAACCTCGGGGGGGGATACGCAGTATTTT
TRBJ1-1,TRBV5-8,-,-,CASSLEQARWRVEAFF,TGTGCCAGCAGCTTGGAACAAGCACGGTGGAGGGTTGAAGCTTTCTTT
TRBJ1-2,TRBV29-1,-,-,CSVDWGDNYGYTF,TGCAGCGTCGACTGGGGGGATAACTATGGCTACACCTTC
TRBJ2-7,TRBV28,-,TRBD1,CASSLASGQGSEQYF,TGTGCCAGCAGTCTAGCCTCGGGACAGGGGAGCGAGCAGTACTTC
TRBJ1-4,TRBV29-1,-,-,CSVEPRTNEKLFF,TGCAGCGTTGAACCTAGAACAAATGAAAAACTGTTTTTT
TRBJ1-1,TRBV28,-,-,CASVKGGVKNTEAFF,TGTGCCAGCGTAAAAGGAGGGGTTAAAAACACTGAAGCTTTCTTT
TRBJ2-7,TRBV7-6,-,TRBD1,CASRGQGVEQYF,TGTGCCAGCAGGGGACAGGGGGTCGAGCAGTACTTC
TRBJ2-3,TRBV4-1,-,TRBD2,CASSQEPSGGGDTQYF,TGCGCCAGCAGCCAAGAACCTAGCGGTGGGGGAGATACGCAGTATTTT
TRBJ2-7,TRBV4-1,-,-,CASSQGLASYEQYF,TGCGCCAGCAGCCAAGGGCTCGCCTCCTACGAGCAGTACTTC
TRBJ2-2,TRBV7-9,-,-,CASSLMGGGANTGELFF,TGTGCCAGCAGCTTAATGGGCGGGGGCGCGAACACCGGGGAGCTGTTTTTT